Below, 13 T cell receptor beta chains from the same sample are listed, as sequenced in a study of blood T cell repertoires in COVID-19. This table comes from immunoSEQ multiplex PCR, and its TCRdb copy is limited to in-frame clones, with some not included. In the table there are roughly 250,000 clones, 83% of which are singletons. The sequenced sample consisted of PBMCs or T cells enriched from blood (not recorded which). Receptor source: a woman in her forties who had been exposed to COVID-19.

The chain combines TRBV9 with TRBJ1-1, with D perhaps TRBD1 (5 bases). V dropped 3 bases and J dropped 1 base, with 10 bases sitting between them. This CDR3 region has 14 residues. CDR1 is SGDLS and CDR2 is YYNGEE in the germline V gene. DNA for the CDR3: TGTGCCAGCAGCGCCTTTAGGGGGAACACTGAAGCTTTCTTT. Translated: CASSAFRGNTEAFF. Combining the CDR3 with reference TRBV9 and TRBJ1-1 gives the whole variable domain DSGVTQTPKHLITATGQRVTLRCSPRSGDLSVYWYQQSLDQGLQFLIQYYNGEERAKGNILERFSAQQFPDLHSELNLSSLELGDSALYFCASSAFRGNTEAFFGQGTRLTVV.

The chain links TRBV24-1 to TRBJ2-1; D is perhaps TRBD2 (5 bases). The CDR3 sequence is 16 residues long. Trimming left V 2 bases short and J 6 bases short, with 16 bases between. Germline V lookup: CDR1 KGHDR, CDR2 SFDVKD. The CDR3 spells CATSDSAGARGNEQFF. In DNA form, the CDR3 reads TGTGCCACCAGTGATTCCGCAGGTGCACGGGGCAATGAGCAGTTCTTC.

The chain carries TRBV7-9 and TRBJ2-7; 8 bases map to TRBD1. Germline loops: CDR1 SEHNR, CDR2 FQNEAQ (reference sequence). V shed 4 bases and J 0 bases; nucleotides not matched to a gene: 11. This CDR3 has 17 residues. DNA of the CDR3: TGTGCCAGCAGCTCGGACAGGGCGTACATGAGCTCCTACGAGCAGTACTTC. It translates to CASSSDRAYMSSYEQYF.

The chain combines TRBV7-2 with TRBJ1-1; D remains unclear. The V gene's germline CDR1 is SGHTA and CDR2 FQGNSA. With 2 bases removed from V and 4 bases from J, the gap between germline ends came to 11 bases. CDR3 length equals 14 residues. In nucleotides, the CDR3 is TGTGCCAGCAGCTTAATTAGACACGGCACTGAAGCTTTCTTT. Protein product: CASSLIRHGTEAFF.

This sequence joins TRBV28 and TRBJ2-5, with TRBD1 matching 7 bases. Unmatched junction bases numbered 12, after V lost 10 bases and J lost 4 bases. Per the germline V gene, CDR1 is MDHEN and CDR2 is SYDVKM. This CDR3 has 14 residues. CDR3 in amino acids: CATHPDRFPETQYF. As DNA, the CDR3 is TGTGCCACCCATCCGGACAGGTTCCCAGAGACCCAGTACTTC. Together with reference TRBV28 and TRBJ2-5, the CDR3 gives the full variable domain: DVKVTQSSRYLVKRTGEKVFLECVQDMDHENMFWYRQDPGLGLRLIYFSYDVKMKEKGDIPEGYSVSREKKERFSLILESASTNQTSMYLCATHPDRFPETQYFGPGTRLLVL.

On this clone: The junction and the germline gene differ at one end; a read error may be behind it. V usage is TRBV2 and J usage is TRBJ1-2; D unclear. Germline V gives CDR1 SNHLY, CDR2 FYNNEI. This CDR3 has 13 residues. The CDR3 nucleotides read TGTGCCAGCAGTGAAGCGCTTCGGCAGGTAGTACCCTTC. This gives the protein CASSEALRQVVPF.

The V and J genes are TRBV15 and TRBJ2-3, with D unresolved. The germline V and J ends were trimmed by 0 bases and 5 bases, with 6 bases remaining between them. CDR3 length: 13 amino acids. CDR1 LNHNV and CDR2 YYDKDF come from the germline V gene (reference sequence). The CDR3 region has the DNA TGTGCCACCAGCAGAGATTCAGGAGATACGCAGTATTTT. Its protein product is CATSRDSGDTQYF.

The V call is TRBV2, the J call TRBJ2-7; TRBD2 matches 7 bases. This CDR3 region has 14 residues. V lost 3 bases to trimming and J lost 13 bases; unmatched junction nucleotides: 15. The V gene's germline CDR1 is SNHLY and CDR2 FYNNEI. CDR3 in amino acids: CASSEPYPRDYPYF. CDR3 in DNA: TGTGCCAGCAGTGAGCCTTACCCGAGGGACTATCCCTACTTC.

For this clone: Other DNA variants within this sample encode the same CDR3. The chain employs TRBV7-9 and TRBJ2-5; D gene uncertain. The CDR3 has 14 residues. Trimming shortened V by 1 base and J by 2 bases, and 8 bases separated the two germline ends. CDR1 and CDR2 (germline): SEHNR, FQNEAQ (reference sequence). CDR3 sequence reads: CASSLVGRQETQYF. CDR3 coding DNA: TGTGCCAGCAGCTTAGTGGGCAGACAAGAGACCCAGTACTTC.

The gene calls are TRBV4-3 and TRBJ1-2; 9 bases agree with TRBD1. J was trimmed by 7 bases and V by 4 bases; bases with no gene match: 1. The CDR3 extends over 12 amino acids. Germline loops: CDR1 LGHNA, CDR2 YSLEER. The DNA of the CDR3 is TGCGCCAGCAGCCGGACAGGGGCTGGCTACACCTTC. It translates to CASSRTGAGYTF.

The V call is TRBV19, the J call TRBJ1-3; D possibly corresponds to TRBD1 (5 bases). Germline CDR1 LNHDA, CDR2 SQIVND (reference sequence). V lost 3 bases and J lost 3, with 9 bases in between. The CDR3 has 14 residues. CDR3 residues: CASSISGYGNTIYF. The CDR3 nucleotides read TGTGCCAGTAGTATCTCAGGGTATGGAAACACCATATATTTT.

The rearrangement joins TRBV13 to TRBJ2-7; D is undetermined. V was pared by 6 bases and J by 0 bases, with 6 bases between. Per germline, CDR1 PRHDT and CDR2 FYEKMQ (reference sequence). The CDR3 runs to 12 residues. The CDR3 bases are TGTGCCAGCAGGGGCAGCTCCTACGAGCAGTACTTC. Amino acid sequence: CASRGSSYEQYF. The full variable domain, with the rest looked up from reference TRBV13 and TRBJ2-7, is AAGVIQSPRHLIKEKRETATLKCYPIPRHDTVYWYQQGPGQDPQFLISFYEKMQSDKGSIPDRFSAQQFSDYHSELNMSSLELGDSALYFCASRGSSYEQYFGPGTRLTVT.

The rearrangement links TRBV19 to TRBJ1-5, with 9 bases that match TRBD1. The germline V gene has CDR1 LNHDA and CDR2 SQIVND (reference sequence). This CDR3 is built from 16 residues. V lost 2 bases, J lost 7 bases, and 9 bases stayed unmatched. CDR3 in DNA: TGTGCCAGTAGTATACCCGGGACAGGGTCTCGGCAGCCCCAGCATTTT. It yields the protein CASSIPGTGSRQPQHF.